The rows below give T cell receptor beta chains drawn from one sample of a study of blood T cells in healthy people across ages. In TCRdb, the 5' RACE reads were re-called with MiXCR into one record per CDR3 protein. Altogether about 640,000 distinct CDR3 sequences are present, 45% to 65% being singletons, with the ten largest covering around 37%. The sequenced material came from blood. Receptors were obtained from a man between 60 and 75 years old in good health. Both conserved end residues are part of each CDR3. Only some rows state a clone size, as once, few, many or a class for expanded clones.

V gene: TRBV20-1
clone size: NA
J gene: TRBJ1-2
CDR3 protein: CSVPTGGNYGYTF

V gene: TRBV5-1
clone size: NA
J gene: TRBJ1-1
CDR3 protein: CASSFGQGPEAFF

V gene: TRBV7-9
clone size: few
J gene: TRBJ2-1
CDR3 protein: CASSPRLSYEQFF

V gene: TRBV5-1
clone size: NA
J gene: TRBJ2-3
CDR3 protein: CASSPGTLADTQYF

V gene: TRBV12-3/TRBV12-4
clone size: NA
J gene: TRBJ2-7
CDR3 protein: CASSVALSYEQYF

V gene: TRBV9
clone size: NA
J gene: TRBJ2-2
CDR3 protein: CASSGEVGELFF

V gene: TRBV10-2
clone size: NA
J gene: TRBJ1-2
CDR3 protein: CASSDPGQGKSGYTF

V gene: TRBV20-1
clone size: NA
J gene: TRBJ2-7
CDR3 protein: CSARDLRTGVYEQYF

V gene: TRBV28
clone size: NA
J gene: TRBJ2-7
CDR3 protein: CASSSTGTGVGYEQYF

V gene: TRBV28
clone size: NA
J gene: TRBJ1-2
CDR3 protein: CASSGGTGLSNYGYTF

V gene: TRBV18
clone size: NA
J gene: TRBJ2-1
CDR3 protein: CASRLAEFNEQFF

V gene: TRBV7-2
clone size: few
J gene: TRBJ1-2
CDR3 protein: CASSLSRESWYGYTF

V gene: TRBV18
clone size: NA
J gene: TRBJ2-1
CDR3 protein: CASSAADEQFF

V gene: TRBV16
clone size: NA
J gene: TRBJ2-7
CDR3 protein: CASSPSPSGAYEQYF

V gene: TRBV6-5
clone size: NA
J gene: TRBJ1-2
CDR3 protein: CASSGPGGYTF

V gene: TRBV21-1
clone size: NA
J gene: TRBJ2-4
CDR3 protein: CASSKASGLPQNIQYF

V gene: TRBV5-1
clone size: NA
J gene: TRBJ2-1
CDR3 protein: CASSSAAGNEQFF

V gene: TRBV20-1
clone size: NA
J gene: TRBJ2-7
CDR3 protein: CSAASTTGPTYEQYF

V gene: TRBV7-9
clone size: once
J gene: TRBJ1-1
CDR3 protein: CASSSPGTGFEAFF

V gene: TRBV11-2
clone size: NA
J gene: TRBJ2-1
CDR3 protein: CASSSRTSGGRQFF

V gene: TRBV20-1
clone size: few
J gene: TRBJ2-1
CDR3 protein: CSARRGGAGNEQFF

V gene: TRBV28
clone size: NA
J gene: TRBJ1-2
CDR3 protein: CASSRSNYGYTF

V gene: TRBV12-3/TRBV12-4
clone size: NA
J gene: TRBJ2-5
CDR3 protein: CASSRARTWGKETQYF

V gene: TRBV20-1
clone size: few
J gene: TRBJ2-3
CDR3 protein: CSADSRTDTQYF

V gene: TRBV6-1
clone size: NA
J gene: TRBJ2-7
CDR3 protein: CASSTNTLRDRGVYEQYF

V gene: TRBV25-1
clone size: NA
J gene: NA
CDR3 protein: CASSEPGRSGEQYF

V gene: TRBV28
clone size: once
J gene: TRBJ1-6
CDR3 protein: CASSAPPGTGNSPLHF

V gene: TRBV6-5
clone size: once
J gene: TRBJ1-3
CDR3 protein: CASSLLGLSGNTIYF

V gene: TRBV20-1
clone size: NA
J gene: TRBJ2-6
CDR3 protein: CSAKGESGANVLTF

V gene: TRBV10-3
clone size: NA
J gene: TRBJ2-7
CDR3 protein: CAISESGLLHEQYF

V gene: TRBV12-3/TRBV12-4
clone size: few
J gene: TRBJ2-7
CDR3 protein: CASSVTGAYEQYF

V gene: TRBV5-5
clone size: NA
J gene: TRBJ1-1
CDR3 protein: CASSPGRGRNTEAFF

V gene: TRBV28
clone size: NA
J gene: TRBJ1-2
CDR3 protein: CASSPGGENYGYTF

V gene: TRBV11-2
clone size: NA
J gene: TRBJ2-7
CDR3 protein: CASSLYLSGGFYNEQYF

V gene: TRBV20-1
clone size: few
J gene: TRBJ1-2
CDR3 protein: CSARDDGSRGYGYTF

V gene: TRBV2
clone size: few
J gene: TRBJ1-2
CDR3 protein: CASSLLGANYGYTF

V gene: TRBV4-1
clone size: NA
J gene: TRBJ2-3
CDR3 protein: CASSHQLAVSTDTQYF

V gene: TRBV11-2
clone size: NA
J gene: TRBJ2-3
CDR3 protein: CASSLGEQGYADTQYF

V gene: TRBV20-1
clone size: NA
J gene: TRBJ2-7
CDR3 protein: CSATDSSYEQYF

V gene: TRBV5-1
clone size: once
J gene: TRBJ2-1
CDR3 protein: CASSLVQANEQFF

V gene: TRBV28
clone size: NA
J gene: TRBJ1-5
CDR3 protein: CASSPPDGYNQPQHF

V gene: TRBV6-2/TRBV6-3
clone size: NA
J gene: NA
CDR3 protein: CASSWRGTGVGEQYF

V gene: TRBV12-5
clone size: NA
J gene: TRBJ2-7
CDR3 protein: CASGTLTPDGAYEQYF

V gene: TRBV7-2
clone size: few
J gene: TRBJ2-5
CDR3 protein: CASSSKSGGETQYF

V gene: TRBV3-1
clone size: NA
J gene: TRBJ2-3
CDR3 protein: CASSPPGGNGRTQYF

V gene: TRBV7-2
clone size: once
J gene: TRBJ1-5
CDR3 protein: CASSLEGGTGNQPQHF

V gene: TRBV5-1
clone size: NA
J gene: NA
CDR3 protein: CASSFSGTETQYF

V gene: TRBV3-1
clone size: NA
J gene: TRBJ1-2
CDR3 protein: CASSQRPGGLANYGYTF

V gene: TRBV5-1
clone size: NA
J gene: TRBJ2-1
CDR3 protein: CASRASGVDEQFF

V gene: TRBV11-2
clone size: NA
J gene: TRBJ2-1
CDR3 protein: CASSSAGTGSSYNEQFF

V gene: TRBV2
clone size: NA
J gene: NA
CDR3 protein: CASEQGAYEQYF

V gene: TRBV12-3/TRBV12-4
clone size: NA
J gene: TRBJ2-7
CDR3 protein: CASSLFRDRGSYRSSYEQYF

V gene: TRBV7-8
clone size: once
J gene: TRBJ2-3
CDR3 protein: CASSLVSGPYTDTQYF

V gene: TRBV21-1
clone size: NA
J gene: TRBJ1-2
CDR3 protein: CASPRKGDGYTF

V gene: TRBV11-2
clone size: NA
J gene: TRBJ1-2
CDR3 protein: CASSPGAGTYGYTF

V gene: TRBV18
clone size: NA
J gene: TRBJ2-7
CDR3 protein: CASSPPGQIYEQYF

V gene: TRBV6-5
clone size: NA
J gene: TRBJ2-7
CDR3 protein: CASRRGQGESYEQYF